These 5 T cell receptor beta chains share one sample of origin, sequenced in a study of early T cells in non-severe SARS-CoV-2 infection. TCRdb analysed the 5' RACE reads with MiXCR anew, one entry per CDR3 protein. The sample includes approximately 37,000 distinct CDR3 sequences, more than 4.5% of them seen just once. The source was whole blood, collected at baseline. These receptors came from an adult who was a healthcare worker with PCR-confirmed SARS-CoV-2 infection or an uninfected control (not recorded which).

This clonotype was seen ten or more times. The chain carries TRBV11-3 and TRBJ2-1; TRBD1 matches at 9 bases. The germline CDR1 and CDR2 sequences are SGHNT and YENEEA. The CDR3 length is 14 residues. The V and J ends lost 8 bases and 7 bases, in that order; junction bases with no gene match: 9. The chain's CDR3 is CASAGQGMLNEQFF. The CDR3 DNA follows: TGTGCCAGCGCGGGACAGGGAATGTTGAATGAGCAGTTCTTC.

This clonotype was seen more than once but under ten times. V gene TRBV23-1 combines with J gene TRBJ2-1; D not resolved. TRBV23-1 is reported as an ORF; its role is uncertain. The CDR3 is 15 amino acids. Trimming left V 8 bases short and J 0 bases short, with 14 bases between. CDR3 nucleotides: TGCGCCAGCGGCACGGCCCACTACTCCTACAATGAGCAGTTCTTC. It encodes CASGTAHYSYNEQFF.

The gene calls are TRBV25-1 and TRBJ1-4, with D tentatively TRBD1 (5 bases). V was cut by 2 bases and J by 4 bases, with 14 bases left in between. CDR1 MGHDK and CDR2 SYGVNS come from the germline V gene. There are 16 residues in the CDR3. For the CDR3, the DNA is TGTGCCAGCAGTGAAAGACAGTCTCAGCTTAATGAAAAACTGTTTTTT. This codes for CASSERQSQLNEKLFF.

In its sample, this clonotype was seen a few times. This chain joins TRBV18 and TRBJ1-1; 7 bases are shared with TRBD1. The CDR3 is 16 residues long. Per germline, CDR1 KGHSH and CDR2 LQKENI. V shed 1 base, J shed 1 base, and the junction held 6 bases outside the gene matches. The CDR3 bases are TGTGCCAGCTCACCACTCGTGGACAGGCGGAACACTGAAGCTTTCTTT. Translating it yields CASSPLVDRRNTEAFF.

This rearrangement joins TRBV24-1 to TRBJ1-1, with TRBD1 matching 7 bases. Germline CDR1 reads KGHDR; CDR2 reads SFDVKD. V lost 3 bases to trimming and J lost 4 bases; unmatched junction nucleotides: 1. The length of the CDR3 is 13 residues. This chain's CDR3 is CATSDDRVTEAFF. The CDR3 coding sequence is TGTGCCACCAGTGATGACAGGGTCACTGAAGCTTTCTTT.